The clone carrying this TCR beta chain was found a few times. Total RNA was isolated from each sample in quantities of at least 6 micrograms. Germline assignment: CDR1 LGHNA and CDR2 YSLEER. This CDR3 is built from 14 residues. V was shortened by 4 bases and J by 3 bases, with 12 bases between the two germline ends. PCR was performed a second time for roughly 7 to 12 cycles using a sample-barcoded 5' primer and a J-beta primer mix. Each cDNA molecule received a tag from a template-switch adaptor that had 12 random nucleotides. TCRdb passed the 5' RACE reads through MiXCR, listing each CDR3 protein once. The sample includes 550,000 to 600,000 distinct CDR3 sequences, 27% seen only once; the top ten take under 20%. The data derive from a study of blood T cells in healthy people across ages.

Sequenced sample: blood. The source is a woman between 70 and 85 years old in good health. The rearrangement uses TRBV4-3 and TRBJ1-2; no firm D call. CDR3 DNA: TGCGCCAGCAGCCCGGGCCCTCGGGACTATGGCTACACCTTC. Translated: CASSPGPRDYGYTF.